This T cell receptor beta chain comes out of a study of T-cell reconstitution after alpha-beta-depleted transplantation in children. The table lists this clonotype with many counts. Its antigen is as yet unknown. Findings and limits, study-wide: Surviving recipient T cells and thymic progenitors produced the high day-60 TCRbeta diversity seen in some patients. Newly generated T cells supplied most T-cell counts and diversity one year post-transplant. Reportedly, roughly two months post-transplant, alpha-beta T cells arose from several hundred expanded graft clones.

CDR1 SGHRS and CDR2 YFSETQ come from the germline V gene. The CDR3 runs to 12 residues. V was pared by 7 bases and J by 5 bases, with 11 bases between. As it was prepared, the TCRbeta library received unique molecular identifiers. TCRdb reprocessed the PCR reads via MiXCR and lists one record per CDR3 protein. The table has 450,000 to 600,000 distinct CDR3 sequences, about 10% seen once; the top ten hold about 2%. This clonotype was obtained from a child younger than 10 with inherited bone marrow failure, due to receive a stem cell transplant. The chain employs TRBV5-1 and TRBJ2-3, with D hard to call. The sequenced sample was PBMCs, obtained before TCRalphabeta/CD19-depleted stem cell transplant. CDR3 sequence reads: CASAPGKDTQYF. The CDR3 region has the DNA TGCGCCAGCGCCCCGGGCAAAGATACGCAGTATTTT. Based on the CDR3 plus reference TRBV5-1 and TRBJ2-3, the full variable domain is KAGVTQTPRYLIKTRGQQVTLSCSPISGHRSVSWYQQTPGQGLQFLFEYFSETQRNKGNFPGRFSGRQFSNSRSEMNVSTLELGDSALYLCASAPGKDTQYFGPGTRLTVL.